This is a list of T cell receptor beta chains from one sample in a study of regulatory T cells in long-lasting Graves disease. TCRdb re-analysed the multiplex PCR reads in MiXCR, keeping a single row per CDR3 protein. The data contain hundreds of thousands of distinct CDR3 sequences, around 21% of them singletons. The starting material was peripheral blood mononuclear cells (PBMCs), obtained when the disease was refractory, from a patient treated with antithyroid drugs. These receptors originate from a female donor with Graves disease. Both conserved end residues are part of each CDR3. D genes are given only for firm matches. Rows give clone size only sometimes, using once, few, many, or a class for an expanded clone.

TRBV3-1	TRBJ2-7	few	TRBD1	TGTGCCAGCAGCCCTCTGGGACAGAGTTCCTCCTACGAGCAGTACTTC	CASSPLGQSSSYEQYF
TRBV9	TRBJ2-3	once	TRBD2	TGTGCCAGCAGCGTAGGAGTAGCGGGAAGCGGCACAGATACGCAGTATTTT	CASSVGVAGSGTDTQYF
TRBV6-5	TRBJ2-2	-	TRBD2	TGTGCCAGCAGTTACTCGGGGCGGGAGTTCCTCGGGGAGCTGTTTTTT	CASSYSGREFLGELFF
TRBV7-8	TRBJ1-5	many	TRBD1	TGTGCCAGCAGCACGTGGGACAGGGAGGGCAATCAGCCCCAGCATTTT	CASSTWDREGNQPQHF
TRBV15	TRBJ1-3	-	TRBD1	TGTGCCACCAGCAGAGGACAGGGTGGATTGGGAAACACCATATATTTT	CATSRGQGGLGNTIYF
TRBV10-3	TRBJ1-2	many	-	TGTGCCATCAGTGAGTCCAATTCAGGGATGAACTATGGCTACACCTTC	CAISESNSGMNYGYTF
TRBV28	TRBJ1-5	many	-	TGTGCCAGCAGTTTAAGGGGGACTGTCCAGCCCCAGCATTTT	CASSLRGTVQPQHF
TRBV19	TRBJ1-5	few	-	TGTGCCAGTAGTGATCCACCCTTACTTCAGGGAATTAGCAATCAGCCCCAGCATTTT	CASSDPPLLQGISNQPQHF
TRBV20-1	TRBJ2-7	many	-	TGCAGTGCTAGAGTCGGACAGCCTTACGAGCAGTACTTC	CSARVGQPYEQYF
TRBV5-5	TRBJ1-2	few	-	TGTGCCAGCAGCTCGAGACAGAACAACTATGGCTACACCTTC	CASSSRQNNYGYTF
TRBV9	TRBJ2-5	many	TRBD2	TGTGCCAGCAGCCCCGAAAGACTAGCGGGGCCCCGGGAGACCCAGTACTTC	CASSPERLAGPRETQYF
TRBV19	TRBJ2-2	-	TRBD1	TGTGCCAGTAGAGAACAGGGGGCGCGTTCTGGGGAGCTGTTTTTT	CASREQGARSGELFF
TRBV25-1	TRBJ1-2	many	-	TGTGCCAGCAGTGGTGGGGTCGGCTATGGCTACACCTTC	CASSGGVGYGYTF
TRBV5-1	TRBJ1-5	-	-	TGCGCCAGCAGCCAACTCCCTGGGAGCAATCAGCCCCAGCATTTT	CASSQLPGSNQPQHF
TRBV12-3/TRBV12-4	TRBJ2-5	-	TRBD2	TGTGCCAGCAGTTTAATACTGGGACTAGCGGGACGAGAGACCCAGTACTTC	CASSLILGLAGRETQYF
TRBV2	TRBJ1-6	many	TRBD1	TGTGCCAGCATTAGTCAGGGGGACTCACCCCTCCACTTT	CASISQGDSPLHF
TRBV4-3	TRBJ2-2	few	TRBD2	TGCGCCAGCAGCCAAGAGTTGCTAGCGGGACCTAACACCGGGGAGCTGTTTTTT	CASSQELLAGPNTGELFF
TRBV11-1	TRBJ2-7	many	TRBD2	TGTGCCAGCAGCTTTAGCGGGAGTACGTCCTACGAGCAGTACTTC	CASSFSGSTSYEQYF
TRBV2	TRBJ2-7	many	TRBD2	TGTGCCAGCATTAAACTAGCGGGGGTAACCTACGAGCAGTACTTC	CASIKLAGVTYEQYF
TRBV11-2	TRBJ1-5	many	-	TGTGCCAGCGCTCCAGGGTTCGGCAATCAGCCCCAGCATTTT	CASAPGFGNQPQHF
TRBV12-3/TRBV12-4	TRBJ2-1	few	TRBD2	TGTGCCAGCAGTTTAGCGGGACTAGGGCAGTTCTTC	CASSLAGLGQFF
TRBV19	TRBJ2-7	few	-	TGTGCCAGTAGTATAACGGCTGCCTACGAGCAGTACTTC	CASSITAAYEQYF
TRBV6-1	TRBJ2-2	few	TRBD2	TGTGCCAGCAAGATGGCGGGAGAGGCCGGGGAGCTGTTTTTT	CASKMAGEAGELFF
TRBV28	TRBJ1-5	many	-	TGTGCCAGCAGTTTAATCGGCCGAGATCAGCCCCAGCATTTT	CASSLIGRDQPQHF
TRBV5-1	TRBJ2-7	few	-	TGCGCCAGCAGAACGGACAGCTACGAGCAGTACTTC	CASRTDSYEQYF
TRBV24-1	TRBJ2-2	many	-	TGTGCCACCAGTGATTTTACACTCGACACCGGGGAGCTGTTTTTT	CATSDFTLDTGELFF
TRBV4-2	TRBJ1-5	few	-	TGTGCCAGCAGCCAAGTTAGGTGGGGAGGTCAGCCCCAGCATTTT	CASSQVRWGGQPQHF
TRBV27	TRBJ1-1	many	-	TGTGCCAGCCGATTCGGTAATGAAGCTTTCTTT	CASRFGNEAFF
TRBV19	TRBJ2-5	-	-	TGTGCCAGTAGTATCAGCGTCTTGGAGACCCAGTACTTC	CASSISVLETQYF
TRBV12-3/TRBV12-4	TRBJ2-5	many	-	TGTGCCAGCAGCCCCCCCGTCGGGTTGGAGACCCAGTACTTC	CASSPPVGLETQYF
TRBV5-1	TRBJ2-7	few	TRBD2	TGCGCCAGCAGCTTGGTGTCTAGCGGGAGGGGGCTCTACGAGCAGTACTTC	CASSLVSSGRGLYEQYF
TRBV30	TRBJ1-1	few	-	TGTGCCTGGGAGTTAGGCTTGAACACTGAAGCTTTCTTT	CAWELGLNTEAFF
TRBV29-1	TRBJ2-2	-	-	TGCAGCGTTGTGACAGATCCCGCCGGGGAGCTGTTTTTT	CSVVTDPAGELFF
TRBV4-2	TRBJ2-2	-	TRBD1	TGTGCCAGCAGCCAAGCGGGACAGGGAATGAACACCGGGGAGCTGTTTTTT	CASSQAGQGMNTGELFF
TRBV5-1	TRBJ1-1	many	-	TGCGCCAGCAGCTTCCGGACTACAGGGAATGAAGCTTTCTTT	CASSFRTTGNEAFF
TRBV5-1	TRBJ1-1	-	-	TGCGCCAGCACCCAGGGACAGAACACTGAAGCTTTCTTT	CASTQGQNTEAFF
TRBV28	TRBJ1-5	many	-	TGTGCCAGCAGTTTAGGGGGGCCCCAGCATTTT	CASSLGGPQHF
TRBV9	TRBJ2-1	-	-	TGTGCCAGCAGCGTAGAGGGAGAATACAATGAGCAGTTCTTC	CASSVEGEYNEQFF
TRBV9	TRBJ2-5	-	-	TGTGCCAGCAGCGTTGATGCGGGACTTGTAGAGACCCAGTACTTC	CASSVDAGLVETQYF
TRBV10-1	TRBJ2-7	many	-	TGCGCCAGCAGTGAGCACTCGGGGATAGGCTACGAGCAGTACTTC	CASSEHSGIGYEQYF
TRBV7-2	TRBJ1-6	many	-	TGTGCCAGCAGCTTAGACGCAGGGGTGGTTTCACCCCTCCACTTT	CASSLDAGVVSPLHF
TRBV28	TRBJ2-7	many	TRBD1	TGTGCCAGCAGTTTAACCGGGACAGCATACGAGCAGTACTTC	CASSLTGTAYEQYF
TRBV28	TRBJ1-1	many	TRBD1	TGTGCCAGCAGTTTAGGGGGGACAGGCGGTTTCGGCACTGAAGCTTTCTTT	CASSLGGTGGFGTEAFF
TRBV28	TRBJ2-5	-	TRBD2	TGTGCCAGCAGTTTGTGGCTAGCGGGAACGGAGACCCAGTACTTC	CASSLWLAGTETQYF
TRBV6-5	TRBJ2-6	many	-	TGTGCCAGCAGTTACTCGGGCTCTGGGGCCAACGTCCTGACTTTC	CASSYSGSGANVLTF
TRBV20-1	TRBJ2-7	many	-	TGCAGTGGAACAGGCCTCTCCTACGAGCAGTACTTC	CSGTGLSYEQYF
TRBV2	TRBJ2-7	-	-	-	CASSEWGQGTKVF
TRBV9	TRBJ2-7	few	TRBD1	TGTGCCAGCAGCGTAGTAGGGACAGGGCTTGACGAGCAGTACTTC	CASSVVGTGLDEQYF